This TCR beta chain was retrieved from a study of OX40 agonist ivuxolimab in advanced cancers. The wider study: Patients got intravenous ivuxolimab at 0.01 to 10 mg/kg every 2 weeks.

The CDR3 runs to 15 residues. Germline assignment: CDR1 GTSNPN and CDR2 SVGIG (reference sequence). V was cut by 0 bases and J by 5 bases, with 14 bases left in between. Study results and caveats: Still undetermined is the antigen specificity of the expanded peripheral T cells. There was clonal expansion of CD4+ and CD8+ blood T cells by week 6 at 0.1 to 3.0 mg/kg.

Some clones are missing from TCRdb's copy, which holds only in-frame ones; the method was immunoSEQ multiplex PCR. The sample includes about 49,000 clones, roughly 86% of them seen just once. This clone is a singleton in its sample. No antigen is known for it. V and J are TRBV30 and TRBJ1-5; no clear D gene. The specimen comprised CD4+ or CD8+ T cells sorted from blood, sampled in a trial of the OX40 agonist ivuxolimab. This receptor was identified in an adult with an advanced solid tumor such as melanoma, head and neck, liver or kidney cancer. CDR3: CAWSVQSGRDQPQHF. CDR3 in DNA: TGTGCCTGGAGTGTACAATCGGGTAGGGATCAGCCCCAGCATTTT.